These T cell receptor beta chains were read from a single sample in a study of control samples from healthy donors and cancer patients. Data came from immunoSEQ multiplex PCR; TCRdb stores just in-frame clones and leaves some out. The sample includes 350,000 to 450,000 clones, approximately 90% of them seen just once. Source material: PBMCs. All receptors derive from a man aged 35-49 years with head and neck cancer. Each CDR3 is given with its conserved first and last residue. A D gene is named only where the DNA matches it firmly. The listing skips clone size in some rows; elsewhere it reads once, few, many or a size class.

j_gene,v_gene,abundance,d_gene,CDR3nt,CDR3aa
TRBJ2-7,TRBV4-3,.,TRBD1,TGCGCCAGCAGCCAAGAGGGACAGGGAACCTACGAGCAGTACTTC,CASSQEGQGTYEQYF
TRBJ1-2,TRBV3-1/TRBV3-2,.,.,TGTGCCAGCAGCCAAAGGGGGAGACAACTCGGGTATGGCTACACCTTC,CASSQRGRQLGYGYTF
TRBJ2-7,TRBV30,.,.,TGTGCCTGGAGTATTATACAGGGATCAGGCTCCTACGAGCAGTACTTC,CAWSIIQGSGSYEQYF
TRBJ1-5,TRBV12-3/TRBV12-4,.,TRBD1,TGTGCCAGCAGTGTGACAGGGGGCCAGCCCCAGCATTTT,CASSVTGGQPQHF
TRBJ2-7,TRBV12-3/TRBV12-4,.,.,TGTGCCAGCAGTTACATTCTAACCTACGAGCAGTACTTC,CASSYILTYEQYF
TRBJ2-7,TRBV28,.,.,TGTGCCAGCAGTTTTTTCGGGGCAGGGTTCTTTTCCGAGCAGTACTTC,CASSFFGAGFFSEQYF
TRBJ2-1,TRBV11-2,.,.,TGTGCCAGCAGCTTAGCAGGGAATGAGCAGTTCTTC,CASSLAGNEQFF
TRBJ1-2,TRBV11-2,.,.,TGTGCCAGCAGCTTAGAAGGAAATGGCTACACCTTC,CASSLEGNGYTF
TRBJ2-1,TRBV27,once,.,TGTGCCAGCAGTAAGTATGCGGTAGCGGAACGTTACAATGAGCAGTTCTTC,CASSKYAVAERYNEQFF
TRBJ2-7,TRBV9,.,.,TGTGCCAGCAGCGTAACCCCGGACTCGAGCTCCTACGAGCAGTACTTC,CASSVTPDSSSYEQYF
TRBJ2-3,TRBV7-9,.,TRBD2,TGTGCCAGCAGCTTAGGGCGGGAGGTCCCCGCAGATACGCAGTATTTT,CASSLGREVPADTQYF
TRBJ2-2,TRBV5-1,.,TRBD1,TGCGCCAGCAGCTTGTGGGACAGGCGTGACGGGGAGCTGTTTTTT,CASSLWDRRDGELFF
TRBJ1-6,TRBV9,.,TRBD1,TGTGCCAGCAGCCCGAGGGACAGACTTAATTCACCCCTCCACTTT,CASSPRDRLNSPLHF
TRBJ1-4,TRBV6-2/TRBV6-3,once,.,TGTGCCAGCAGTTACCACAGTCGGGTGGCAGCAACTAATGAAAAACTGTTTTTT,CASSYHSRVAATNEKLFF
TRBJ2-1,TRBV12-3/TRBV12-4,.,.,TGTGCCAGCACCTCAGGGTTGGACAATGAGCAGTTCTTC,CASTSGLDNEQFF
TRBJ2-1,TRBV15,.,TRBD2,TGTGCCACCAGCAGAGAATTTGGAGCGGGGGTTCGGAATGAGCAGTTCTTC,CATSREFGAGVRNEQFF
TRBJ1-6,TRBV28,.,TRBD1,TGTGCCAGCACCCTTGGGACAGGGGCCGGTTCACCCCTCCACTTT,CASTLGTGAGSPLHF
TRBJ2-1,TRBV5-4,.,.,TGTGCCACCCCACCCGACAGAGCCCTCTACAATGAGCAGTTCTTC,CATPPDRALYNEQFF
TRBJ2-3,TRBV11-2,.,TRBD2,TGTGCCAGCAGCTTCGCAGCTGGTACTAGCGGGATCACAGATACGCAGTATTTT,CASSFAAGTSGITDTQYF
TRBJ2-3,TRBV25-1,.,.,TGTGCCAGCAGTGAACTACAGGGATTGGCAGATACGCAGTATTTT,CASSELQGLADTQYF
TRBJ2-5,TRBV19,.,TRBD1,TGTGCCAGTAGTATTCAAGGGGGCGGTCAGACCCAGTACTTC,CASSIQGGGQTQYF
TRBJ1-1,TRBV6-5,.,TRBD1,TGTGCCAGCAGTTACCGGGGGACAGCCAACACTGAAGCTTTCTTT,CASSYRGTANTEAFF
TRBJ1-1,TRBV5-1,.,.,TGCGCCAGCAGCTTCGAGGGCGCGGACACTGAAGCTTTCTTT,CASSFEGADTEAFF
TRBJ1-3,TRBV6-5,once,.,TGTGCCAGCAGTTACTCTGGGTGGAACTCTGGAAACACCATATATTTT,CASSYSGWNSGNTIYF
TRBJ1-6,TRBV4-3,once,TRBD1,TGCGCCAGCAGCCAAGTGGGACAGGGAGATTCACCCCTCCACTTT,CASSQVGQGDSPLHF
TRBJ1-1,TRBV3-1/TRBV3-2,.,.,TGTGCCAGCAGCCGGGGGATCTTGAACACTGAAGCTTTCTTT,CASSRGILNTEAFF
TRBJ1-5,TRBV2,.,.,TGTGCCAGCAATGGAGATTCGGTTGGTCAGCCCCAGCATTTT,CASNGDSVGQPQHF
TRBJ1-1,TRBV18,few,.,TGTGCCAGCTCACAGAACACTGAAGCTTTCTTT,CASSQNTEAFF
TRBJ1-1,TRBV7-8,few,.,TGTGCCAGCAGCTTTAACAGGGAGCCAGCTGAAGCTTTCTTT,CASSFNREPAEAFF
TRBJ2-7,TRBV7-2,.,.,TGTGCCAGCAGCTTAGTTCAGGGCAATGGGAACTACGAGCAGTACTTC,CASSLVQGNGNYEQYF
TRBJ2-5,TRBV6-5,.,TRBD2,TGTGCCAGCAGCCGGGGGGGCCAAGAGACCCAGTACTTC,CASSRGGQETQYF
TRBJ1-2,TRBV7-8,.,TRBD1,TGTGCCAGCAGCCGGGACAGAGACTATGGCTACACCTTC,CASSRDRDYGYTF
TRBJ2-1,TRBV7-9,.,TRBD1,TGTGCCAGCAGCTCCGGCCCGGGACAGACCAACAATGAGCAGTTCTTC,CASSSGPGQTNNEQFF
TRBJ2-7,TRBV12-3/TRBV12-4,.,.,TGTGCCAGCAGTCCGGGACAAATCAACGAGCAGTACTTC,CASSPGQINEQYF
TRBJ1-5,TRBV2,.,TRBD1,TGTGCCAGCAGTGCCCGGACAGGGGGTAATCAGCCCCAGCATTTT,CASSARTGGNQPQHF
TRBJ2-7,TRBV5-1,once,.,TGCGCCAGCAGCTTGCTGTCGGGGCGAGAATACGAGCAGTACTTC,CASSLLSGREYEQYF
TRBJ2-2,TRBV25-1,.,.,TGTGCCGTGGAACAAAATACCGGGGAGCTGTTTTTT,CAVEQNTGELFF
TRBJ2-7,TRBV5-6,once,TRBD2,TGTGCCAGCAGCTTAGAACTAGCGGCTGGGGGCGAGCAGTACTTC,CASSLELAAGGEQYF
TRBJ2-1,TRBV6-6,.,TRBD2,TGTGCCAGCAGCTACGGACTAGCGGCCAATTACAATGAGCAGTTCTTC,CASSYGLAANYNEQFF
TRBJ1-1,TRBV19,.,TRBD1,TGTGCCAGTAGTATACGGACAGGAGATCTGAACACTGAAGCTTTCTTT,CASSIRTGDLNTEAFF
TRBJ1-4,TRBV10-1,.,.,TGCGCCAGCAGTGCGACCCATGAAACTAATGAAAAACTGTTTTTT,CASSATHETNEKLFF
TRBJ1-1,TRBV18,.,TRBD1,TGTGCCAGCTCACCACGTGTGACAGGGAAGAACACTGAAGCTTTCTTT,CASSPRVTGKNTEAFF
TRBJ2-3,TRBV11-2,.,TRBD2,TGTGCCAGCAGCTCCCGGCTAGCGGGGGGTTTTGATACGCAGTATTTT,CASSSRLAGGFDTQYF
TRBJ1-5,TRBV14,.,.,TGTGCCAGCAGCCTGTCCGGGCTAGATCAGCCCCAGCATTTT,CASSLSGLDQPQHF